This TCR beta chain was obtained from a study of cytomegalovirus exposure and HLA in healthy donors. Study-level information: Genotyping of hundreds of donors showed that about 84% belonged to the Caucasian-associated ancestry cluster. The study, taken as a whole, reports: Rare TCR sequences dominated, though some public TCRs recurred in many donors. The study flagged 150 to 200 TCR beta chains as cytomegalovirus-associated.

The ends were cut back, 5 bases at V and 2 bases at J, with 9 bases in the middle. The germline V gene has CDR1 GTSNPN and CDR2 SVGIG (reference sequence). The CDR3 totals 12 residues. Remarks on this clone: The antigen remains unidentified.

The PCR was carried out with 60 Vbeta primers and 13 Jbeta primers. The repertoire was sequenced with immunoSEQ multiplex PCR; TCRdb's copy has only in-frame clones and lacks some. Among about 120,000 clones, 75% to 85% were seen once, and the ten largest hold around 9.5%. This chain uses TRBV30 with TRBJ2-5; tentatively, D is TRBD1 (5 bases). The specimen sequenced was PBMCs. This clonotype originated in a female donor in good health and CMV-seropositive. The DNA of the CDR3 is TGTGCCTGGGAACAGGTACAAGAGACCCAGTACTTC. It codes for CAWEQVQETQYF. Full variable domain (remainder filled in from reference TRBV30 and TRBJ2-5): SQTIHQWPATLVQPVGSPLSLECTVEGTSNPNLYWYRQAAGRGLQLLFYSVGIGQISSEVPQNLSASRPQDRQFILSSKKLLLSDSGFYLCAWEQVQETQYFGPGTRLLVL.